This T cell receptor beta chain emerged from a study of CD8 T cells in Susac syndrome. Findings and limits, study-wide: CD4+ repertoires of Susac syndrome patients lacked detectable clonal expansion.

Roughly 0.45 to 1 ug RNA was reverse transcribed with random hexamers. Coverage of TCR beta CDR3 amplification by immunoSEQ multiplex PCR extended to 54 Vbeta and 13 Jbeta. From the immunoSEQ multiplex PCR reads, TCRdb called clonotypes with MiXCR, one entry per CDR3 protein. This table holds more than 150,000 distinct CDR3 sequences, more than 95% found once. Sequencing targeted TCR beta in T cells from blood (CD8+ and CD4+). The CDR3 sequence is 15 residues long. Germline V gene sequence: CDR1 SGDLS, CDR2 YYNGEE. The V and J ends lost 0 bases and 7 bases respectively, with 13 bases between them. Turning to this clonotype: The antigen is undetermined.

This chain uses TRBV9 with TRBJ2-2; D not resolved. This receptor was taken from a human donor with Susac syndrome. The sequenced material came from CD4+ T cells from PBMCs. In DNA, the CDR3 is TGTGCCAGCAGCGTAGCTGTCGCACCTAACGGGGAGCTGTTTTTT. Translation: CASSVAVAPNGELFF.